These T cell receptor beta chains were read from a single sample in a study of blood T cells in healthy people across ages. MiXCR, applied by TCRdb to the 5' RACE reads, yields one record per CDR3 protein. The repertoire holds fewer than 900,000 distinct CDR3 sequences, around 36% seen once, with roughly 13% in the top ten. Sequenced material: blood. These receptors were taken from a man between 18 and 29 years old in good health. Both conserved end residues are part of each CDR3. A D gene is named only where the DNA matches it firmly. The listing skips clone size in some rows; elsewhere it reads once, few, many or a size class.

CDR3aa: CASSLSGTNYGYTF; CDR3nt: TGCGCCAGCAGCTTGTCGGGCACTAACTATGGCTACACCTTC; abundance: many; d_gene: .; j_gene: TRBJ1-2; v_gene: TRBV5-1
CDR3aa: CASSSLVNEQYF; CDR3nt: TGTGCCAGCAGCTCCTTGGTAAATGAGCAGTACTTC; abundance: .; d_gene: .; j_gene: TRBJ2-7; v_gene: TRBV7-2
CDR3aa: CASSPPSGTGLFGAFF; CDR3nt: TGTGCCAGCAGCCCCCCCTCCGGGACAGGGTTATTTGGAGCTTTCTTT; abundance: few; d_gene: TRBD1; j_gene: TRBJ1-1; v_gene: TRBV3-1
CDR3aa: CASSPSAVQNSPLHF; CDR3nt: TGTGCCAGCAGCCCCTCCGCGGTCCAAAACTCACCCCTCCACTTT; abundance: .; d_gene: .; j_gene: TRBJ1-6; v_gene: TRBV7-9
CDR3aa: CASSAPASGANVLTF; CDR3nt: TGTGCCAGCAGTGCCCCCGCCTCTGGGGCCAACGTCCTGACTTTC; abundance: .; d_gene: .; j_gene: TRBJ2-6; v_gene: TRBV6-6
CDR3aa: CSHSGQGRGYTF; CDR3nt: TGCAGTCACTCCGGACAGGGTCGCGGCTACACCTTC; abundance: .; d_gene: TRBD1; j_gene: TRBJ1-2; v_gene: TRBV20-1
CDR3aa: CASSLEARRNSPLHF; CDR3nt: TGTGCCAGCAGCTTAGAGGCCAGGCGCAATTCACCCCTCCACTTT; abundance: few; d_gene: .; j_gene: TRBJ1-6; v_gene: TRBV7-2
CDR3aa: CASSLGGGYTDTQDF; CDR3nt: TGTGCCAGCAGCTTGGGCGGGGGATACACAGATACGCAGGATTTT; abundance: .; d_gene: TRBD2; j_gene: TRBJ2-3; v_gene: TRBV7-8
CDR3aa: CSARGVANEKLFF; CDR3nt: TGCAGTGCTAGAGGGGTTGCTAATGAAAAACTGTTTTTT; abundance: few; d_gene: .; j_gene: TRBJ1-4; v_gene: TRBV20-1
CDR3aa: CASSPLTGLKYNEQFF; CDR3nt: TGTGCCAGCAGCCCCCTAACGGGACTAAAATACAATGAGCAGTTCTTC; abundance: .; d_gene: TRBD2; j_gene: TRBJ2-1; v_gene: TRBV7-2
CDR3aa: CASSQDLGQGNQPQHF; CDR3nt: TGCGCCAGCAGCCAAGATCTGGGACAAGGCAATCAGCCCCAGCATTTT; abundance: many; d_gene: .; j_gene: TRBJ1-5; v_gene: TRBV4-3
CDR3aa: CGGNSGSPEAFF; CDR3nt: TGCGGCGGTAACTCAGGGTCTCCTGAAGCTTTCTTT; abundance: .; d_gene: .; j_gene: TRBJ1-1; v_gene: TRBV29-1
CDR3aa: CSASLTGTGEEGAFF; CDR3nt: TGCAGTGCTAGCCTAACCGGGACAGGGGAGGAGGGAGCTTTCTTT; abundance: few; d_gene: TRBD1; j_gene: TRBJ1-1; v_gene: TRBV20-1
CDR3aa: CSGKGQGGLLGGYTF; CDR3nt: TGCAGTGGAAAAGGACAGGGGGGTCTCCTTGGGGGCTACACCTTC; abundance: .; d_gene: TRBD1; j_gene: TRBJ1-2; v_gene: TRBV20-1
CDR3aa: CASSLSGQDNEKLFF; CDR3nt: TGTGCCAGCAGTTTATCGGGACAGGATAATGAAAAACTGTTTTTT; abundance: few; d_gene: TRBD1; j_gene: TRBJ1-4; v_gene: TRBV28
CDR3aa: CSALGDRGNTEAFF; CDR3nt: TGCAGTGCTCTCGGGGACAGGGGGAACACTGAAGCTTTCTTT; abundance: .; d_gene: TRBD1; j_gene: TRBJ1-1; v_gene: TRBV20-1
CDR3aa: CASSSRGPVHEQYF; CDR3nt: TGCGCCAGCAGCTCCAGGGGGCCAGTGCACGAGCAGTACTTC; abundance: .; d_gene: TRBD1; j_gene: TRBJ2-7; v_gene: TRBV5-1
CDR3aa: CASSLPGPNTEAFF; CDR3nt: TGTGCCAGCAGTTTACCAGGCCCGAACACTGAAGCTTTCTTT; abundance: .; d_gene: .; j_gene: TRBJ1-1; v_gene: TRBV27
CDR3aa: CASSPHLFQETQYF; CDR3nt: TGTGCCAGCAGCCCACATCTATTTCAAGAGACCCAGTACTTC; abundance: .; d_gene: .; j_gene: TRBJ2-5; v_gene: TRBV13
CDR3aa: CASSLTTKLFF; CDR3nt: TGTGCCAGCAGCCTCACAACTAAACTGTTTTTT; abundance: .; d_gene: .; j_gene: TRBJ1-4; v_gene: TRBV7-9
CDR3aa: CASSYSGTVNYGYTF; CDR3nt: TGTGCCAGCAGTTACTCAGGGACCGTTAACTATGGCTACACCTTC; abundance: few; d_gene: .; j_gene: TRBJ1-2; v_gene: TRBV6-6
CDR3aa: CAMTGSVREGYTF; CDR3nt: TGTGCCATGACGGGGTCGGTTCGGGAAGGCTACACCTTC; abundance: few; d_gene: .; j_gene: TRBJ1-2; v_gene: TRBV10-3
CDR3aa: CASSPGTAISYEQYF; CDR3nt: TGCGCCAGCAGCCCTGGGACAGCGATCTCCTACGAGCAGTACTTC; abundance: few; d_gene: TRBD1; j_gene: TRBJ2-7; v_gene: TRBV4-1
CDR3aa: CASSSSSARIEETQYF; CDR3nt: TGTGCCAGCAGTTCGAGTAGCGCGAGAATTGAAGAGACCCAGTACTTC; abundance: .; d_gene: .; j_gene: TRBJ2-5; v_gene: TRBV6-2/TRBV6-3
CDR3aa: CASSLDREFEKLFF; CDR3nt: TGTGCCAGCAGCTTGGACAGGGAGTTTGAAAAACTGTTTTTT; abundance: few; d_gene: .; j_gene: TRBJ1-4; v_gene: TRBV5-5
CDR3aa: CASSQDDKDTEIGYTF; CDR3nt: TGCGCCAGCAGCCAAGATGACAAGGATACAGAGATCGGCTACACCTTC; abundance: .; d_gene: .; j_gene: TRBJ1-2; v_gene: TRBV4-1
CDR3aa: CAWSRDYEQYF; CDR3nt: TGTGCCTGGAGCAGGGACTACGAGCAGTACTTC; abundance: few; d_gene: .; j_gene: TRBJ2-7; v_gene: TRBV30
CDR3aa: CASSSPNIKTGGLGKLFF; CDR3nt: TGTGCCAGCAGTTCGCCGAATATTAAGACAGGGGGTCTCGGAAAACTGTTTTTT; abundance: many; d_gene: TRBD1; j_gene: TRBJ1-4; v_gene: TRBV12-3/TRBV12-4
CDR3aa: CSVSGPGAFF; CDR3nt: TGCAGCGTTTCAGGGCCAGGAGCTTTCTTT; abundance: few; d_gene: .; j_gene: TRBJ1-1; v_gene: TRBV29-1
CDR3aa: CSARDPDTQYF; CDR3nt: TGCAGTGCTAGAGATCCGGATACGCAGTATTTT; abundance: .; d_gene: .; j_gene: TRBJ2-3; v_gene: TRBV20-1
CDR3aa: CASSQGSIAKNIQYF; CDR3nt: TGCGCCAGCAGCCAAGGCAGTATAGCCAAAAACATTCAGTACTTC; abundance: many; d_gene: .; j_gene: TRBJ2-4; v_gene: TRBV4-1
CDR3aa: CASSFGDRGYEQYF; CDR3nt: TGTGCCAGCAGCTTTGGGGACAGGGGGTACGAGCAGTACTTC; abundance: few; d_gene: TRBD1; j_gene: TRBJ2-7; v_gene: TRBV7-3
CDR3aa: CAWSVRRVMEETQYF; CDR3nt: TGTGCCTGGAGCGTCCGTAGGGTTATGGAAGAGACCCAGTACTTC; abundance: many; d_gene: .; j_gene: TRBJ2-5; v_gene: TRBV30
CDR3aa: CASSQAPGTGRTRVEEQYF; CDR3nt: TGTGCCAGCAGCCAAGCCCCCGGGACAGGTCGAACCCGAGTTGAGGAGCAGTACTTC; abundance: few; d_gene: TRBD1; j_gene: TRBJ2-5; v_gene: TRBV4-2
CDR3aa: CASSSWGRSTDTQYF; CDR3nt: TGTGCCAGCAGCTCATGGGGCAGATCCACAGATACGCAGTATTTT; abundance: few; d_gene: .; j_gene: TRBJ2-3; v_gene: TRBV5-4
CDR3aa: CASAIFQGFNEQFF; CDR3nt: TGCGCCAGCGCTATCTTTCAGGGGTTTAATGAGCAGTTCTTC; abundance: many; d_gene: .; j_gene: TRBJ2-1; v_gene: TRBV4-3
CDR3aa: CASSLESAGGTEAFF; CDR3nt: TGTGCCAGCAGCTTAGAGTCGGCAGGGGGCACTGAAGCTTTCTTT; abundance: .; d_gene: TRBD1; j_gene: TRBJ1-1; v_gene: TRBV7-6
CDR3aa: CASSSQGVPGELFF; CDR3nt: TGTGCCAGCAGTTCACAGGGTGTTCCCGGGGAGCTGTTTTTT; abundance: .; d_gene: .; j_gene: TRBJ2-2; v_gene: TRBV6-5
CDR3aa: CASSQGGTSGGAGSYNEQFF; CDR3nt: TGCGCCAGCAGCCAAGGGGGGACTAGCGGGGGGGCCGGGTCCTACAATGAGCAGTTCTTC; abundance: many; d_gene: TRBD2; j_gene: TRBJ2-1; v_gene: TRBV4-3
CDR3aa: CASSFSAGRETQYF; CDR3nt: TGTGCCAGCAGTTTCTCAGCGGGGAGGGAGACCCAGTACTTC; abundance: few; d_gene: TRBD2; j_gene: TRBJ2-5; v_gene: TRBV12-3/TRBV12-4
CDR3aa: CASSLERGGNEQFF; CDR3nt: TGTGCCAGCAGCTTAGAGCGGGGGGGCAATGAGCAGTTCTTC; abundance: .; d_gene: TRBD2; j_gene: TRBJ2-1; v_gene: TRBV7-2
CDR3aa: CAIRKSFEAYEQYF; CDR3nt: TGTGCCATCAGGAAAAGTTTTGAGGCCTACGAGCAGTACTTC; abundance: .; d_gene: .; j_gene: TRBJ2-7; v_gene: TRBV10-3
CDR3aa: CASSLGTGFPPPLHF; CDR3nt: TGTGCCAGCAGCTTAGGGACAGGTTTTCCACCACCCCTCCACTTT; abundance: .; d_gene: TRBD1; j_gene: TRBJ1-6; v_gene: TRBV7-8
CDR3aa: CASSSGQGNYGYTF; CDR3nt: TGTGCCAGCAGTTCCGGACAGGGCAACTATGGCTACACCTTC; abundance: many; d_gene: TRBD1; j_gene: TRBJ1-2; v_gene: TRBV7-3
CDR3aa: CASSPTSGFETQYF; CDR3nt: TGTGCCAGCAGCCCGACTAGCGGTTTTGAGACCCAGTACTTC; abundance: few; d_gene: TRBD2; j_gene: TRBJ2-5; v_gene: TRBV7-2
CDR3aa: CASQLAEAYNEQFF; CDR3nt: TGCGCCAGCCAACTAGCGGAGGCTTACAATGAGCAGTTCTTC; abundance: many; d_gene: TRBD2; j_gene: TRBJ2-1; v_gene: TRBV5-1
CDR3aa: CSASRSGGRPSGEQFF; CDR3nt: TGCAGTGCTAGTCGGTCGGGGGGACGTCCGTCAGGAGAGCAGTTCTTC; abundance: few; d_gene: TRBD2; j_gene: TRBJ2-1; v_gene: TRBV20-1
CDR3aa: CASSLVGGGIWETQYF; CDR3nt: TGTGCCAGCAGCTTAGTAGGGGGGGGAATTTGGGAGACCCAGTACTTC; abundance: few; d_gene: .; j_gene: TRBJ2-5; v_gene: TRBV7-2
CDR3aa: CSVEDSPGSYGYTF; CDR3nt: TGCAGCGTTGAAGACTCACCAGGGAGCTATGGCTACACCTTC; abundance: few; d_gene: .; j_gene: TRBJ1-2; v_gene: TRBV29-1
CDR3aa: CASSLGDRGSETQYF; CDR3nt: TGTGCCAGCAGCCTCGGGGACAGGGGTTCAGAGACCCAGTACTTC; abundance: .; d_gene: TRBD1; j_gene: TRBJ2-5; v_gene: TRBV28
CDR3aa: CASSLADGFRLPGELFF; CDR3nt: TGTGCCAGCAGCTTAGCGGACGGCTTTAGACTTCCCGGGGAGCTGTTTTTT; abundance: .; d_gene: .; j_gene: TRBJ2-2; v_gene: TRBV7-8
CDR3aa: CASSQDRQREGHEQFF; CDR3nt: TGCGCCAGCAGCCAAGATAGGCAGCGGGAGGGCCATGAGCAGTTCTTC; abundance: .; d_gene: TRBD2; j_gene: TRBJ2-1; v_gene: TRBV4-1
CDR3aa: CAIPSSSGEGGFNEQFF; CDR3nt: TGTGCCATCCCCTCTTCTAGCGGGGAGGGTGGATTCAATGAGCAGTTCTTC; abundance: .; d_gene: TRBD2; j_gene: TRBJ2-1; v_gene: TRBV12-3/TRBV12-4
CDR3aa: CASSYVARGETGDEQYF; CDR3nt: TGTGCCAGCAGTTACGTCGCTAGGGGGGAGACTGGGGATGAGCAGTACTTC; abundance: .; d_gene: .; j_gene: TRBJ2-5; v_gene: TRBV6-2/TRBV6-3
CDR3aa: CASSQLSGNQPQHF; CDR3nt: TGCGCCAGCAGCCAACTGTCAGGGAATCAGCCCCAGCATTTT; abundance: .; d_gene: .; j_gene: TRBJ1-5; v_gene: TRBV4-1
CDR3aa: CASSSPGLDANEQFF; CDR3nt: TGTGCCAGCAGCTCCCCGGGACTAGACGCCAATGAGCAGTTCTTC; abundance: few; d_gene: TRBD2; j_gene: TRBJ2-1; v_gene: TRBV7-9
CDR3aa: CATRAPLSNTEAFF; CDR3nt: TGTGCCACCCGGGCGCCTTTATCGAACACTGAAGCTTTCTTT; abundance: .; d_gene: .; j_gene: TRBJ1-1; v_gene: TRBV10-3